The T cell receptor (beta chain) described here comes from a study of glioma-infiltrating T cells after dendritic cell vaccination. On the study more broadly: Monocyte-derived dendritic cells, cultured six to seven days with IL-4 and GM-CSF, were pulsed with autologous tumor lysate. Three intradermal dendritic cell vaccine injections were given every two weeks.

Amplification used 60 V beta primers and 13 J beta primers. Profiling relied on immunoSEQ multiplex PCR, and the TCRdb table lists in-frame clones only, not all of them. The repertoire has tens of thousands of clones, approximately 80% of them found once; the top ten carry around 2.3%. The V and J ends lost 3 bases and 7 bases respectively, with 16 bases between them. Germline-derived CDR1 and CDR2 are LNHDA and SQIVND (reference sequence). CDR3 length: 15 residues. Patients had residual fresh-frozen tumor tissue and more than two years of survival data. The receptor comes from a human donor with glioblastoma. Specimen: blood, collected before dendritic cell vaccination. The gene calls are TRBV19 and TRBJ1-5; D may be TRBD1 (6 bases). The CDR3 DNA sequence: TGTGCCAGTAGTATCGTGGCGGGGGCGAGGCAGCCCCAGCATTTT. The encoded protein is CASSIVAGARQPQHF.